These 21 T cell receptor beta chains share one sample of origin, sequenced in a study of blood T cell repertoires in COVID-19. Sequencing was performed with immunoSEQ multiplex PCR; in TCRdb, only in-frame clones are kept and a portion is missing. The sample has under 250,000 clones, about 80% seen once. Sample: peripheral blood. The receptor set was obtained from a man in his fifties or sixties with active or convalescent COVID-19.

This clone was seen a few times. This sequence joins TRBV2 and TRBJ1-4; D is unresolved. CDR3 length: 16 residues. Germline CDR1 is SNHLY and CDR2 is FYNNEI. V dropped 7 bases and J dropped 7 bases, with 22 bases sitting between them. CDR3 nucleotide sequence: TGTGCCAGCAACCCCCAGGCAGGAGGGTGGATTGAAAAACTGTTTTTT. Protein sequence: CASNPQAGGWIEKLFF. The variable domain in full, with the rest retrieved from reference TRBV2 and TRBJ1-4, is EPEVTQTPSHQVTQMGQEVILRCVPISNHLYFYWYRQILGQKVEFLVSFYNNEISEKSEIFDDQFSVERPDGSNFTLKIRSTKLEDSAMYFCASNPQAGGWIEKLFFGSGTQLSVL.

The chain couples TRBV29-1 to TRBJ1-3; D gene unclear. The CDR3 length is 14 residues. The V end lost 5 bases, the J end lost 0 bases, and 11 bases lay between the germline ends. Germline CDR1 is SQVTM and CDR2 is ANQGSEA. Written as DNA, the CDR3 is TGCAGCGTTAACGATAGGAGCTCTGGAAACACCATATATTTT. This encodes CSVNDRSSGNTIYF.

The V gene is TRBV30, the J gene TRBJ1-2; possibly TRBD1 for D (6 bases). This CDR3 contains 13 residues. Trimming cost V 0 bases and J 3 bases, with 8 bases left between them. Germline-derived CDR1 and CDR2 are GTSNPN and SVGIG (reference sequence). CDR3 sequence: CAWSVGQHYGYTF. CDR3 in DNA: TGTGCCTGGAGTGTTGGACAGCACTATGGCTACACCTTC.

The rearrangement joins TRBV15 to TRBJ2-3, with 7 bases fitting TRBD1. J lost 3 bases, V lost 0 bases, and 6 bases had no gene match. The CDR3 spans 16 residues. Germline CDR1 LNHNV, CDR2 YYDKDF (reference sequence). The CDR3 DNA is TGTGCCACCAGCAGAGAAGGGGGCAGAGAAACAGATACGCAGTATTTT. Encoded protein: CATSREGGRETDTQYF.

The chain employs TRBV6-5 and TRBJ2-7, with D uncertain. CDR1 and CDR2 (germline): MNHEY, SVGAGI. Trimming shortened V by 4 bases and J by 0 bases, and 10 bases separated the two germline ends. The CDR3 has 14 residues. CDR3 loop: CASSFSPSSYEQYF. In DNA, the CDR3 is TGTGCCAGCAGTTTTAGCCCGAGCTCCTACGAGCAGTACTTC.

V gene TRBV5-1 combines with J gene TRBJ2-1; TRBD1 matches 8 bases. Germline CDR1 reads SGHRS; CDR2 reads YFSETQ. The CDR3 has 14 residues. V shed 2 bases and J 7 bases; nucleotides not matched to a gene: 5. DNA for the CDR3: TGCGCCAGCAGCTTACAGGGGGTCGGGAATGAGCAGTTCTTC. Protein: CASSLQGVGNEQFF.

V and J are TRBV21-1 and TRBJ2-7; no DNA check was done on the table's D call, TRBD1. TRBV21-1 is a known pseudogene. The CDR3 is made up of 15 amino acids. CDR3: CASSKVRTAGYEQYF. DNA for the CDR3: TGTGCCAGCAGCAAAGTACGGACAGCTGGGTACGAGCAGTACTTC.

The chain couples TRBV7-2 to TRBJ2-1, with 8 bases matching TRBD2. There are 13 residues in the CDR3. Trimming removed 3 bases from V and 9 bases from J; junction bases left unmatched: 4. CDR1 is SGHTA, CDR2 FQGNSA, per germline. DNA for the CDR3: TGTGCCAGCAGCTTGAATCTAGCGGGTGAGCAGTTCTTC. It yields the protein CASSLNLAGEQFF.

This clone was counted a single time. The V gene is TRBV21-1, the J gene TRBJ2-3; the D call of TRBD2 is as the table states it, not checked on the DNA. TRBV21-1 is tagged as a pseudogene. The CDR3 is 15 residues long. The CDR3 region is CASSFQRGVPDTQYF. In DNA form, the CDR3 reads TGTGCCAGCAGCTTCCAGCGGGGGGTACCAGATACGCAGTATTTT.

The V call is TRBV3-1 (or the pseudogene TRBV3-2), the J call TRBJ1-2; maybe TRBD1 (5 bases). Trimming took 4 bases from V and 5 from J, leaving 20 bases between them. CDR3 length equals 16 residues. From germline, CDR1 is LGHDT and CDR2 YNNKEL (reference sequence). CDR3 sequence (DNA): TGTGCCAGCAGCCCACTATTTGGGAAGGGGTGGTATGGCTACACCTTC. Its translation: CASSPLFGKGWYGYTF.

The J gene is TRBJ2-5, the V gene TRBV7-7, with a possible D match to TRBD1 (5 bases). V was cut by 1 base and J by 0 bases, with 6 bases left in between. The CDR3 has 14 residues. CDR1 and CDR2 from the germline V gene are SSHAT and FNYEAQ (reference sequence). The CDR3 bases are TGTGCCAGCAGCTTAGACAGGTACCAAGAGACCCAGTACTTC. Protein product: CASSLDRYQETQYF.

The chain has TRBV7-6 and TRBJ1-3; D might be TRBD1 (5 bases). Looked up from germline, CDR1 is SGHVS and CDR2 is FNYEAQ. The CDR3 is 15 amino acids. Trimming took off 0 bases at V and 2 bases at J, with 8 bases between the two ends. This CDR3 is CASSLAQGPGNTIYF. The CDR3 coding sequence is TGTGCCAGCAGCTTAGCTCAGGGTCCTGGAAACACCATATATTTT.

The chain is built from TRBV30 and TRBJ1-1, with TRBD1 matching 9 bases. CDR1 GTSNPN and CDR2 SVGIG come from the germline V gene (reference sequence). This CDR3 has 13 residues. J was trimmed by 1 base and V by 3 bases; bases with no gene match: 0. CDR3 in DNA: TGTGCCTGGAGGGGACAGGGGAACACTGAAGCTTTCTTT. It is translated as CAWRGQGNTEAFF.

CDR3 nucleotides: TGTGCCAGCAGCCCCGGGGGAGCGGCTTACAATGAGCAGTTCTTC. This sequence encodes CASSPGGAAYNEQFF. This chain uses TRBV9 with TRBJ2-1, with a possible D match to TRBD2 (6 bases). This CDR3 comprises 15 residues. Germline V lookup: CDR1 SGDLS, CDR2 YYNGEE. V was pared by 4 bases and J by 4 bases, with 15 bases between.

The chain joins TRBV19 to TRBJ2-3; the D gene is possibly TRBD2 (5 bases). Per germline, CDR1 LNHDA and CDR2 SQIVND (reference sequence). V lost 4 bases, J lost 8 bases, and 13 bases lay in between. This CDR3 is 13 amino acids long. The DNA of the CDR3 is TGTGCCAGTAGTACCCAAGCGGCAGGTACGCAGTATTTT. This encodes CASSTQAAGTQYF. Full variable domain (rest looked up from reference TRBV19 and TRBJ2-3): DGGITQSPKYLFRKEGQNVTLSCEQNLNHDAMYWYRQDPGQGLRLIYYSQIVNDFQKGDIAEGYSVSREKKESFPLTVTSAQKNPTAFYLCASSTQAAGTQYFGPGTRLTVL.

The gene calls are TRBV3-1 (or the pseudogene TRBV3-2) and TRBJ2-3; TRBD2 agrees at 9 bases. Germline V CDR1 and CDR2: LGHDT, YNNKEL (reference sequence). With V trimmed by 4 bases and J by 5 bases, 16 bases remained unmatched. The CDR3 is 18 residues long. CDR3 sequence (DNA): TGTGCCAGCAGCCCCCTGCGCGGGGGGGCATCTTCAAAAGATACGCAGTATTTT. It codes for CASSPLRGGASSKDTQYF.

V usage is TRBV7-6 and J usage is TRBJ2-3, with 13 bases matching TRBD2. Per germline, CDR1 SGHVS and CDR2 FNYEAQ. Trimming removed 5 bases from V and 4 bases from J; junction bases left unmatched: 6. This CDR3 is built from 16 residues. CDR3 amino acids: CASSIRLAGGSDTQYF. The CDR3 nucleotides read TGTGCCAGCAGCATCAGACTAGCGGGGGGATCAGATACGCAGTATTTT.

This chain joins TRBV7-9 and TRBJ2-7, with 9 positions matching TRBD1. The CDR3 spans 15 residues. CDR1 SEHNR and CDR2 FQNEAQ come from the germline V gene (reference sequence). With V trimmed by 4 bases and J by 4 bases, 8 bases remained unmatched. CDR3 bases: TGTGCCAGCAGCTCAGACAGGGGGAAATTTTACGAGCAGTACTTC. This gives the protein CASSSDRGKFYEQYF.

V is TRBV6-1 and J is TRBJ2-4; D perhaps matches TRBD2 (5 bases). V was pared by 3 bases and J by 0 bases, with 9 bases between. The CDR3 loop spans 15 amino acids. The germline V gene encodes CDR1 MNHNS and CDR2 SASEGT. The CDR3 region is CASSDAGLAKNIQYF. DNA of the CDR3: TGTGCCAGCAGTGATGCCGGACTAGCCAAAAACATTCAGTACTTC.

The chain carries TRBV10-3 and TRBJ2-7, with D possibly matching TRBD1 (6 bases). The CDR3 has 14 amino acids. V lost 4 bases, J lost 1 base, and 11 bases lay in between. Germline-derived CDR1 and CDR2 are ENHRY and SYGVKD. CDR3 DNA sequence: TGTGCCATCAGTGGGACAGAACCTTCCTACGAGCAGTACTTC. Its protein product is CAISGTEPSYEQYF.

The sample holds one count of this clone. This chain links TRBV6-5 with TRBJ1-1; D gene unclear. Trimming stripped 5 bases from V and 5 bases from J, with 6 bases between. Germline loops: CDR1 MNHEY, CDR2 SVGAGI. The CDR3 is 11 residues long. In DNA form, the CDR3 reads TGTGCCAGCAGTCAGTGGACTGAAGCTTTCTTT. Translation: CASSQWTEAFF.